This TCR beta chain was captured in a study of blood T cell repertoires in COVID-19. Whole-study context: COVID-19 samples, acute and convalescent, were from the United States, Italy and Spain.

Here immunoSEQ multiplex PCR was the method, and the copy in TCRdb shows in-frame clones only, minus some. The sample lists about 180,000 clones; about 88% were seen once. The Seattle patients, enrolled during active infection, were followed longitudinally. Trimming removed 3 bases from V and 1 base from J; junction bases left unmatched: 1. CDR1 and CDR2 from the germline V gene are LGHNT and FRNRAP. This CDR3 spans 14 amino acids. The rearrangement links TRBV12-5 to TRBJ2-3, with 7 bases aligning to TRBD1. The sequencing sample was made of peripheral blood. This clonotype originated in a woman between 45 and 65 years old with COVID-19, enrolled during active disease. The CDR3 bases are TGTGCTAGTGGTTTAGGACAGGGCACAGATACGCAGTATTTT. It encodes CASGLGQGTDTQYF.